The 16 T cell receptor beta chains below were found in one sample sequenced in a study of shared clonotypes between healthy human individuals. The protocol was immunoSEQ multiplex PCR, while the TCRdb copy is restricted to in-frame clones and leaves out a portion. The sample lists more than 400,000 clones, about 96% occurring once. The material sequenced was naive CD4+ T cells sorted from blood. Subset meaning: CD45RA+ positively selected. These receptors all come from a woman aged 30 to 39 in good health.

The CDR3 DNA reads as TGTGCCAGCAGCCGGGGACTAGCGGGAAACGAGCAGTACTTC. Protein sequence: CASSRGLAGNEQYF. The rearrangement links TRBV5-4 to TRBJ2-7; 13 bases agree with TRBD2. Germline CDR1 SGHNT, CDR2 YYREEE (reference sequence). Germline trimming cut 4 bases from V and 5 bases from J; bases unmatched to any gene: 3. CDR3 length: 14 residues. The whole variable domain, remainder taken from reference TRBV5-4 and TRBJ2-7, is ETGVTQSPTHLIKTRGQQVTLRCSSQSGHNTVSWYQQALGQGPQFIFQYYREEENGRGNFPPRFSGLQFPNYSSELNVNALELDDSALYLCASSRGLAGNEQYFGPGTRLTVT.

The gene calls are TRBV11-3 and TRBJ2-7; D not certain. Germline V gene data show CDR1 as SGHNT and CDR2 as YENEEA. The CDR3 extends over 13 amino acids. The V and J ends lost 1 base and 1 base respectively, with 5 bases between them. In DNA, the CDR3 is TGTGCCAGCAGCTTAGTCGAGTCCTACGAGCAGTACTTC. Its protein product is CASSLVESYEQYF. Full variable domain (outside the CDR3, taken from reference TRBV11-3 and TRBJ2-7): EAGVVQSPRYKIIEKKQPVAFWCNPISGHNTLYWYLQNLGQGPELLIRYENEEAVDDSQLPKDRFSAERLKGVDSTLKIQPAELGDSAVYLCASSLVESYEQYFGPGTRLTVT.

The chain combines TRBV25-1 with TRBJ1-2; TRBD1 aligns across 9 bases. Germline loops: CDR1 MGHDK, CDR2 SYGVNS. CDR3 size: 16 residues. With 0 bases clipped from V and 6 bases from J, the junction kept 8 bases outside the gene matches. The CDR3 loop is CASSEYLGTGPHGYTF. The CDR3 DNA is TGTGCCAGCAGTGAATATTTGGGGACAGGGCCTCATGGCTACACCTTC.

CDR3 loop: CAWTGDTQYF. The CDR3 DNA is TGTGCCTGGACGGGGGATACGCAGTATTTT. The rearrangement uses TRBV30 and TRBJ2-3; D may be TRBD2 (5 bases). Between the trimmed V and J ends, which lost 4 bases and 6 bases, there was a span of 5 bases. The germline V gene encodes CDR1 GTSNPN and CDR2 SVGIG (reference sequence). The CDR3 covers 10 residues. The full variable domain, rest sourced from reference TRBV30 and TRBJ2-3, is SQTIHQWPATLVQPVGSPLSLECTVEGTSNPNLYWYRQAAGRGLQLLFYSVGIGQISSEVPQNLSASRPQDRQFILSSKKLLLSDSGFYLCAWTGDTQYFGPGTRLTVL.

This CDR3 reads CASNWGTLDTEAFF. CDR3 coding DNA: TGTGCCAGCAATTGGGGGACACTTGACACTGAAGCTTTCTTT. The rearrangement uses TRBV11-3 and TRBJ1-1; perhaps TRBD1 as D (6 bases). V was clipped by 7 bases and J by 3 bases, with 15 bases between them. The CDR3 length is 14 residues. Germline CDR1 reads SGHNT; CDR2 reads YENEEA.

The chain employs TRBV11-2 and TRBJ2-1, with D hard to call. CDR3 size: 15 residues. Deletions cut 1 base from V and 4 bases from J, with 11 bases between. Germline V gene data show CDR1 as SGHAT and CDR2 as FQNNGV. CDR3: CASSLAGQTYNEQFF. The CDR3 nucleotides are TGTGCCAGCAGCTTAGCAGGCCAGACATACAATGAGCAGTTCTTC.

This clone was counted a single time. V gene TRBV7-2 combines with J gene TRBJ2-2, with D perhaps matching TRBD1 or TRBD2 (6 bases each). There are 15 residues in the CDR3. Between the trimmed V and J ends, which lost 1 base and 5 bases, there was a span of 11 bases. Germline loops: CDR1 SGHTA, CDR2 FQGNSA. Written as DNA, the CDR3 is TGTGCCAGCAGCTTAGGACTAGGGGGGACCGGGGAGCTGTTTTTT. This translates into CASSLGLGGTGELFF.

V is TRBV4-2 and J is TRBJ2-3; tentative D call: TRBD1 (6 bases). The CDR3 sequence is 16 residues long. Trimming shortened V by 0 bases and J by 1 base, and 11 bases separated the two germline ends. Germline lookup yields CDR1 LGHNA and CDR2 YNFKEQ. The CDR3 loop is CASSQDGEGGTDTQYF. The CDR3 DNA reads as TGTGCCAGCAGCCAAGATGGTGAGGGGGGCACAGATACGCAGTATTTT.

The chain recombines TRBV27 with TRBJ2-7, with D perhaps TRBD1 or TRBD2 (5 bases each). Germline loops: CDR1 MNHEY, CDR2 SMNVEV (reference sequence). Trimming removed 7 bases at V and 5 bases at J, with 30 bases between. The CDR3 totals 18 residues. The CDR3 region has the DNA TGTGCCAGCACCCCTGCTAGATCAGGGAGCTCACGCTTCGACGAGCAGTACTTC. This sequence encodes CASTPARSGSSRFDEQYF.

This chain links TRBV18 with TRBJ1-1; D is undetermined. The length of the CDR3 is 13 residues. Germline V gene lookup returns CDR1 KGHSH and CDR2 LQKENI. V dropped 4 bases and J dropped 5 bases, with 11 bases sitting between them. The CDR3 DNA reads TGTGCCAGCTCACGCGGCTTCGAAACTGAAGCTTTCTTT. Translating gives CASSRGFETEAFF.

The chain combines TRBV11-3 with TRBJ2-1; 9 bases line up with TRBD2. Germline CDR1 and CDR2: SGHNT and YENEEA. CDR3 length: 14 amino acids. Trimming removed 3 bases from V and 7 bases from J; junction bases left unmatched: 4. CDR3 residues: CASSFGSGSNEQFF. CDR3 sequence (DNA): TGTGCCAGCAGCTTTGGTAGCGGGAGTAATGAGCAGTTCTTC.

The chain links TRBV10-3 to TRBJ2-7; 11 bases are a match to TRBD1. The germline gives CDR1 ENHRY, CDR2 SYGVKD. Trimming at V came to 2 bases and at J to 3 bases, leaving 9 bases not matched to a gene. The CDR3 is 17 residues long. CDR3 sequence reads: CAISEISGGQGVYEQYF. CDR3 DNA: TGTGCCATCAGTGAGATTTCAGGGGGACAGGGGGTCTACGAGCAGTACTTC.

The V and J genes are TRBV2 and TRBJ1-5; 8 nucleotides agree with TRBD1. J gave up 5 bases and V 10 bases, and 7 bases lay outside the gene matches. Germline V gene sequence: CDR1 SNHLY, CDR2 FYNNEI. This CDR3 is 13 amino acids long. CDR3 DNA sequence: TGTGCCACTCTCCGGGACAGGCATCAGCCCCAGCATTTT. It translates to CATLRDRHQPQHF.

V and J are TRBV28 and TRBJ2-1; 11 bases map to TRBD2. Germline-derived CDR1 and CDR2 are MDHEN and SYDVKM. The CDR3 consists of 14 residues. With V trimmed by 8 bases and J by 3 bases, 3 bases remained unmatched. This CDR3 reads CASLGTSGYNEQFF. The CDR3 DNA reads TGTGCCAGCCTCGGGACTAGCGGCTACAATGAGCAGTTCTTC.

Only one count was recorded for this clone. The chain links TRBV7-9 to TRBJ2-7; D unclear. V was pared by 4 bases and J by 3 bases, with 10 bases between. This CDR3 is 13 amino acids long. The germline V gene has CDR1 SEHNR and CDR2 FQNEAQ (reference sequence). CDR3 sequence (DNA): TGTGCCAGCAGCTCCTCTACTGGCTACGAGCAGTACTTC. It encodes CASSSSTGYEQYF.

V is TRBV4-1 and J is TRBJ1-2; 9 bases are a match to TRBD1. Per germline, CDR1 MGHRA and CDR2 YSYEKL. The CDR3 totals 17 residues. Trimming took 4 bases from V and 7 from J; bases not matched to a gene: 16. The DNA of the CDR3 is TGCGCCAGCAGCCCGAGGGGTGGGTACACAGGGGGCTCTGGCTACACCTTC. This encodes CASSPRGGYTGGSGYTF.